What follows are 21 T cell receptor beta chains derived from one specimen sequenced in a study of T-cell memory formation after mild COVID-19 (dated by TCRdb to the early 2020s). Library creation used 5' RACE. The data were produced on an Illumina NovaSeq 6000. TCRdb handled the public reads itself, with Q25 trimming in fastp and clone calling in MiXCR, and kept productive beta chains. Rows merge per CDR3 protein into single entries with the most common DNA and genes. The sample table shows about 560,000 distinct CDR3 sequences, and roughly 17% are seen once. The ten largest clones represent about 7.4% of the sample. Sequences were obtained from PBMCs or a T cell subset sorted from them (not recorded which). The origin of the receptors is an adult woman who had mild COVID-19 (a few samples of this study predate the infection). The sample titles of this study are shuffled in the database, so cell type and time point are left out; the donor was told from shared clones.

This clonotype was observed a few times. The chain uses TRBV27 and TRBJ2-7; 10 nucleotides line up with TRBD2. The germline V gene has CDR1 MNHEY and CDR2 SMNVEV (reference sequence). The CDR3 contains 18 residues. The ends lost 3 bases at V and 1 base at J; junction bases unmatched: 12. The CDR3 DNA follows: TGTGCCAGCAGTTTGAGAGCGGGGGGGAGATCACTATCCTACGAGCAGTACTTC. Protein: CASSLRAGGRSLSYEQYF.

V and J are TRBV7-9 and TRBJ1-4; 9 positions match TRBD1. Germline lookup yields CDR1 SEHNR and CDR2 FQNEAQ (reference sequence). This CDR3 contains 16 residues. With 3 bases clipped from V and 4 bases from J, the junction kept 6 bases outside the gene matches. The CDR3 spells CASSFDRGSVNEKLFF. CDR3 bases: TGTGCCAGCAGCTTCGACAGGGGGTCGGTTAATGAAAAACTGTTTTTT.

This rearrangement joins TRBV5-1 to TRBJ2-2, with 7 bases identical to TRBD1. V was pared by 3 bases and J by 5 bases, with 10 bases of the junction left unmatched. Germline values: CDR1 SGHRS, CDR2 YFSETQ. CDR3 length: 16 amino acids. CDR3 bases: TGCGCCAGCAGCTCGGACAGGCCCGGACGAACCGGGGAGCTGTTTTTT. Its protein product is CASSSDRPGRTGELFF.

This clonotype was recorded only once. The chain joins TRBV3-1 to TRBJ2-3; D is perhaps TRBD1 or TRBD2 (5 bases each). The CDR3 totals 13 residues. Germline CDR1 and CDR2: LGHDT and YNNKEL (reference sequence). V was cut by 4 bases and J by 5 bases, with 10 bases left in between. The DNA for the CDR3 is TGTGCCAGCAGCCGGGGGAACCTAGATACGCAGTATTTT. Translating it yields CASSRGNLDTQYF.

The V gene is TRBV5-1, the J gene TRBJ1-1; TRBD1 matches at 12 bases. Germline assignment: CDR1 SGHRS and CDR2 YFSETQ. The V segment lost 4 bases and the J segment 2 bases; nucleotides outside the gene matches: 9. CDR3 length equals 17 residues. The CDR3 sequence is CASSRPGQGARNTEAFF. The CDR3 coding sequence is TGCGCCAGCAGCCGACCGGGACAGGGGGCCCGTAACACTGAAGCTTTCTTT.

This chain uses TRBV20-1 with TRBJ1-2; D unclear. The CDR3 is 14 amino acids. The germline V gene has CDR1 DFQATT and CDR2 SNEGSKA (reference sequence). CDR3 nucleotides: TGCAGCTCAGAGCAGGAAAATGCAGTATATGGCTACACCTTC. It specifies CSSEQENAVYGYTF.

This clonotype showed up many times. The chain is built from TRBV27 and TRBJ1-3; D perhaps matches TRBD1 (6 bases). CDR1 and CDR2 from the germline V gene are MNHEY and SMNVEV (reference sequence). CDR3 length: 15 residues. The V end was cut by 5 bases, the J end by 0 bases, with 11 bases between. CDR3 residues: CASSQDSTSGNTIYF. The CDR3 DNA reads as TGTGCCAGCAGTCAGGACAGCACCTCTGGAAACACCATATATTTT.

The chain links TRBV3-1 to TRBJ1-5; TRBD1 matches at 7 bases. There are 15 residues in the CDR3. The trim removed 1 base at V and 4 bases at J, leaving 4 bases unmatched. The germline CDR1 and CDR2 sequences are LGHDT and YNNKEL (reference sequence). The CDR3 bases are TGTGCCAGCAGCCAAGCGACAGGGCTAAATCAGCCCCAGCATTTT. This codes for CASSQATGLNQPQHF. The full variable domain, with the rest looked up from reference TRBV3-1 and TRBJ1-5, is DTAVSQTPKYLVTQMGNDKSIKCEQNLGHDTMYWYKQDSKKFLKIMFSYNNKELIINETVPNRFSPKSPDKAHLNLHINSLELGDSAVYFCASSQATGLNQPQHFGDGTRLSIL.

The V gene is TRBV2, the J gene TRBJ1-3; D unclear. Germline V gene data show CDR1 as SNHLY and CDR2 as FYNNEI. V shed 8 bases and J shed 2 bases, with 10 bases lying between them. The length of the CDR3 is 13 residues. The CDR3 DNA reads as TGTGCCAGCTCGGGCGGAACTGGAAACACCATATATTTT. Protein sequence: CASSGGTGNTIYF.

This clonotype was counted at least ten times. The V gene is TRBV20-1, the J gene TRBJ2-3; 7 nucleotides line up with TRBD2. The J segment lost 5 bases and the V segment lost 5 bases, leaving 4 bases of the junction unmatched. CDR3 length: 12 amino acids. CDR1 and CDR2 from the germline V gene are DFQATT and SNEGSKA (reference sequence). CDR3 DNA: TGCAGTGCTGACACGGGGGGAGATACGCAGTATTTT. It translates to CSADTGGDTQYF.

V and J are TRBV29-1 and TRBJ2-7, with TRBD2 matching over 14 bases. V lost 7 bases to trimming and J lost 4 bases; unmatched junction nucleotides: 9. The germline V gene has CDR1 SQVTM and CDR2 ANQGSEA. This CDR3 region has 15 residues. The CDR3 DNA follows: TGCAGCGCTACCGGGACTAGCGGGAGAAAATACGAGCAGTACTTC. It specifies CSATGTSGRKYEQYF.

The sample holds a few counts of this clonotype. V and J are TRBV5-6 and TRBJ2-2; no reliable D call. The CDR3 totals 16 residues. Trimming removed 7 bases from V and 2 bases from J, with 18 bases in between. Germline CDR1 SGHDT, CDR2 YYEEEE. The CDR3 sequence is CASLAGLAFNTGELFF. CDR3 coding DNA: TGTGCCAGCTTGGCAGGTCTCGCCTTTAACACCGGGGAGCTGTTTTTT.

This clonotype was seen more than once but under ten times. This may stem from a read error, because a much larger clone lies one nucleotide away. This chain connects TRBV18 to TRBJ2-1; D might be TRBD1 (5 bases). V dropped 3 bases and J dropped 2 bases, with 11 bases sitting between them. The CDR3 runs to 15 residues. Germline lookup yields CDR1 KGHSH and CDR2 LQKENI. As DNA, the CDR3 is TGTGCCAGCTCACCGTTGGCAGGGCCCTACAATGAGCAGTTCTTC. It yields the protein CASSPLAGPYNEQFF.

The chain joins TRBV6-2 or TRBV6-3 to TRBJ2-5; D is possibly TRBD1 or TRBD2 (5 bases each). Germline V gives CDR1 MNHEY, CDR2 SVGEGT. V shed 11 bases and J shed 5 bases, with 18 bases lying between them. The CDR3 contains 13 residues. The CDR3 protein is CAGTRDHSETQYF. In DNA form, the CDR3 reads TGTGCCGGGACCCGGGACCACAGCGAGACCCAGTACTTC.

The DNA of the CDR3 is TGTGCCAGCAGCCAAGAGACTAGCGCCACAGATACGCAGTATTTT. Translated: CASSQETSATDTQYF. The chain has TRBV14 and TRBJ2-3; 8 bases are shared with TRBD2. This CDR3 region has 15 residues. V shed 0 bases, J shed 2 bases, and the junction held 1 base outside the gene matches. Germline V gives CDR1 SGHDN, CDR2 FVKESK.

This clonotype was recorded once. The chain combines TRBV28 with TRBJ2-7; 8 nucleotides match TRBD1. CDR1 is MDHEN and CDR2 is SYDVKM in the germline V gene. The CDR3 contains 14 residues. J was trimmed by 4 bases and V by 5 bases; bases with no gene match: 7. The chain's CDR3 is CASSTTGDGYEQYF. The CDR3 nucleotides read TGTGCCAGCAGTACGACAGGGGACGGGTACGAGCAGTACTTC.

The chain links TRBV12-3 or TRBV12-4 to TRBJ2-7; 9 bases are shared with TRBD1. The CDR3 spans 14 residues. J lost 4 bases, V lost 3 bases, and 4 bases had no gene match. CDR3 region: CASSFNRGPYEQYF. As DNA, the CDR3 is TGTGCCAGCAGTTTCAACAGGGGGCCGTACGAGCAGTACTTC.

The chain carries TRBV6-5 and TRBJ2-3; perhaps TRBD2 as D (6 bases). CDR3 size: 16 residues. Germline V CDR1 and CDR2: MNHEY, SVGAGI. Trimming shortened V by 6 bases and J by 4 bases, and 20 bases separated the two germline ends. CDR3 in DNA: TGTGCCAGCAGCTACCCAGGAGGGACGGTCGCAGATACGCAGTATTTT. Protein: CASSYPGGTVADTQYF.

The genes are TRBV7-9 and TRBJ1-2; D is unresolved. In germline, CDR1 is SEHNR, CDR2 FQNEAQ (reference sequence). The CDR3 extends over 13 amino acids. Trimming stripped 5 bases from V and 4 bases from J, with 11 bases between. In DNA form, the CDR3 reads TGTGCCAGCAGCCCCCCGTCGACCTATGGCTACACCTTC. As protein: CASSPPSTYGYTF.

This clonotype was counted ten times or more. The chain is built from TRBV12-3 or TRBV12-4 and TRBJ1-1; D is perhaps TRBD1 (6 bases). V lost 4 bases to trimming and J lost 8 bases, with 11 bases between them. This CDR3 spans 12 amino acids. DNA of the CDR3: TGTGCCAGCAGTTCCGGACAGCGGGAAGCTTTCTTT. Its translation is CASSSGQREAFF.

This chain joins TRBV5-1 and TRBJ2-3; tentative D call: TRBD2 (6 bases). The CDR3 runs to 17 residues. Germline values: CDR1 SGHRS, CDR2 YFSETQ. V lost 0 bases to trimming and J lost 2 bases, with 16 bases between them. CDR3 nucleotide sequence: TGCGCCAGCAGCTTGGCCCGGGGGTTCGGGAACACAGATACGCAGTATTTT. This encodes CASSLARGFGNTDTQYF. Drawing the rest from reference TRBV5-1 and TRBJ2-3, the complete variable domain is KAGVTQTPRYLIKTRGQQVTLSCSPISGHRSVSWYQQTPGQGLQFLFEYFSETQRNKGNFPGRFSGRQFSNSRSEMNVSTLELGDSALYLCASSLARGFGNTDTQYFGPGTRLTVL.